Included here is one T cell receptor (beta chain) sequence, with context. TCRdb processed the 5' RACE reads anew with MiXCR; each CDR3 protein has one entry. The repertoire has around 200,000 distinct CDR3 sequences, approximately 10% of them found once; the top ten carry 3% to 3.5%. This CDR3 comprises 12 residues. V was clipped by 5 bases and J by 9 bases; unmatched bases: 4. Germline CDR1 and CDR2: SEHNR and FQNEAQ (reference sequence). The sample comes from a study of T-cell memory formation after mild COVID-19. Study-level information: Clusters were largely donor specific.

This receptor was obtained from a man younger than 35 who had mild COVID-19 (a few samples of this study predate the infection). Cell type and time point are not known. This chain joins TRBV7-9 and TRBJ2-1, with 7 bases fitting TRBD2. Source material: PBMCs or a T cell subset sorted from them (not recorded which). The CDR3 reads CASSRAGIEQFF. CDR3 DNA sequence: TGTGCCAGCAGCAGAGCGGGGATTGAGCAGTTCTTC.